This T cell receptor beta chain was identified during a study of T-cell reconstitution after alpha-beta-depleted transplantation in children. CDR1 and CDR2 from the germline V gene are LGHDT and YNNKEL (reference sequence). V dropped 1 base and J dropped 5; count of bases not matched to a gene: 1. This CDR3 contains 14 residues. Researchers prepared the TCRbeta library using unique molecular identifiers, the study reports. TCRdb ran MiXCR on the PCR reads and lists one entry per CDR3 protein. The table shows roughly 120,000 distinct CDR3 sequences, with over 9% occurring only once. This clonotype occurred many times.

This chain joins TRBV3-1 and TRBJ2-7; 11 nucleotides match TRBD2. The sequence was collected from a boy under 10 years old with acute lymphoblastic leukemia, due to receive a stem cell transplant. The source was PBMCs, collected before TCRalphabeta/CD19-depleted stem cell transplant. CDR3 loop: CASSQGLAGNEQYF. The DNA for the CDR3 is TGTGCCAGCAGCCAAGGACTAGCGGGGAACGAGCAGTACTTC.